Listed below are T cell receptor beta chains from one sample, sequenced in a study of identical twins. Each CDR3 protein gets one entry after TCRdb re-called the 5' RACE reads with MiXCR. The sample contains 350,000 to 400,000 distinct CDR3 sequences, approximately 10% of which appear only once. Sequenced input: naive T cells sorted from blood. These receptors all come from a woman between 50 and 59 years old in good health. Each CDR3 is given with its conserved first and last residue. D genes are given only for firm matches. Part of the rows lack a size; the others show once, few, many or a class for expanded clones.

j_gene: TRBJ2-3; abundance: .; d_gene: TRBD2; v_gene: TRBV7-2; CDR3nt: TGTGCCAGCAGCTTATTTCCCGGACTAGCGATGGCTAGCACAGATACGCAGTATTTT; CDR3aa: CASSLFPGLAMASTDTQYF
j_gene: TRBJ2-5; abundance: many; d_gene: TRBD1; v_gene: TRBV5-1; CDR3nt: TGCGCCAGCAGCTTGGGACAGGGTGAAGAGACCCAGTACTTC; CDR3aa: CASSLGQGEETQYF
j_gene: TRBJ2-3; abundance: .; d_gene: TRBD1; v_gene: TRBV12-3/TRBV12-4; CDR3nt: TGTGCCAGCAGTTTAGTGGGACAGGGGACAGATACGCAGTATTTT; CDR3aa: CASSLVGQGTDTQYF
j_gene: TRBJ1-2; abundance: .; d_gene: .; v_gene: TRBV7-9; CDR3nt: TGTGCCAGCAGCTTTACCGCGGGTCCAACCTATGGCTACACCTTC; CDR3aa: CASSFTAGPTYGYTF
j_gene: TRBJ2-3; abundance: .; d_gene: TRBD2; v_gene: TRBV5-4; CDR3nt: TGTGCCAGCAGTCTTGGGACTAGCGATGCAGATACGCAGTATTTT; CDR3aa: CASSLGTSDADTQYF
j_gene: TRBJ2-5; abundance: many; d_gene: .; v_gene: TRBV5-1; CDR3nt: TGCGCCAGCAGCTTCTATATCGCAGAAGAGACCCAGTACTTC; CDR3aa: CASSFYIAEETQYF
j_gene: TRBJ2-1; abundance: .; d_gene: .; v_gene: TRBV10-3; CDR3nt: TGTGCCACCCGCGCGGGACCAGGGACGAATGAGCAGTTCTTC; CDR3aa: CATRAGPGTNEQFF
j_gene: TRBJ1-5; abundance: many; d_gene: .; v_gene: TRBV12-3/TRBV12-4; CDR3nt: TGTGCCAGCAGTGCAGACTATTCAAATCAGCCCCAGCATTTT; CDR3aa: CASSADYSNQPQHF
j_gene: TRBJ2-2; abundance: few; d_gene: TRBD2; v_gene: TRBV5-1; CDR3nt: TGCGCCAGCAGCAAGACAGCGGGGCCCCGAGGGACCGGGGAGCTGTTTTTT; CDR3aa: CASSKTAGPRGTGELFF
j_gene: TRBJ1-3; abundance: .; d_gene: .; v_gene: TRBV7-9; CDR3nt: TGTGCCAGCAGCTTAGCCCTAGGGTCTGGAAACACCATATATTTT; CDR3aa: CASSLALGSGNTIYF
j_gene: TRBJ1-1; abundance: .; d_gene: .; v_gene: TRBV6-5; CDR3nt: TGTGCCAGCAGTTATTCGACAAGGGCGGACACTGAAGCTTTCTTT; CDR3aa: CASSYSTRADTEAFF